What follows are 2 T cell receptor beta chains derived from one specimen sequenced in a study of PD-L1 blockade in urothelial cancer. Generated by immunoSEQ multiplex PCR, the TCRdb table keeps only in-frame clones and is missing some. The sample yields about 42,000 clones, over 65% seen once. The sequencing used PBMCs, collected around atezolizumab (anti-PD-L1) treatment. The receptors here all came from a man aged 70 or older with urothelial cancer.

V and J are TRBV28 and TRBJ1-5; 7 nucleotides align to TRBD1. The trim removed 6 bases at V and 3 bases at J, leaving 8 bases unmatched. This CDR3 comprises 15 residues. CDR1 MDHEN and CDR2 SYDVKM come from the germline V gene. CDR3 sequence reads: CASRTGSRINQPQHF. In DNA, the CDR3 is TGTGCCAGCAGGACAGGGTCGAGGATCAATCAGCCCCAGCATTTT.

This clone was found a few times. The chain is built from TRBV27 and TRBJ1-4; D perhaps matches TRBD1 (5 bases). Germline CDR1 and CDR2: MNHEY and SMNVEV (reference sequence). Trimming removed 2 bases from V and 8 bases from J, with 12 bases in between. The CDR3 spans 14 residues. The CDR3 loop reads CASSLGQGEEKLFF. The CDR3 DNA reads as TGTGCCAGCAGTTTAGGCCAGGGTGAGGAAAAACTGTTTTTT.